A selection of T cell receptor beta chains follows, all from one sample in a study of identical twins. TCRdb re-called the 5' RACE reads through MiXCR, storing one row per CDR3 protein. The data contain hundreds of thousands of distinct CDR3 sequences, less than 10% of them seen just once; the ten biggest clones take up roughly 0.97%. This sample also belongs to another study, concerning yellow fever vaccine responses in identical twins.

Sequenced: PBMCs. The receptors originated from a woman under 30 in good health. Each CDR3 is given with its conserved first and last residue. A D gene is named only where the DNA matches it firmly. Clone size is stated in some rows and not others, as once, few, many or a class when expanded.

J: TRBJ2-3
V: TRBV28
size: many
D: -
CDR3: CASRPTSFPDTQYF
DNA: TGTGCCAGCAGGCCCACTAGTTTCCCAGATACGCAGTATTTT

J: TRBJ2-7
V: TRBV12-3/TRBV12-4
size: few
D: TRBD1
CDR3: CASSLGWPGQGVNEQYF
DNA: TGTGCCAGCAGTTTAGGCTGGCCGGGACAGGGGGTGAACGAGCAGTACTTC

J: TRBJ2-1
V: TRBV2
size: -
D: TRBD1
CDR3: CALSSGGTGGYEKNEQFF
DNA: TGTGCCCTCAGTTCAGGGGGGACAGGGGGGTATGAAAAAAATGAGCAGTTCTTC

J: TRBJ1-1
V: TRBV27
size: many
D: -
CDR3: CASSPLTQNTEAFF
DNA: TGTGCCAGCAGTCCACTAACCCAGAACACTGAAGCTTTCTTT

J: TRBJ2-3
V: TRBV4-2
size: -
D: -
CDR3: CASSQVGADTQYF
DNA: TGTGCCAGCAGCCAAGTGGGAGCAGATACGCAGTATTTT

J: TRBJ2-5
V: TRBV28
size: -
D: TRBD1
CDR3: CASTSPGTGKEETQYF
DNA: TGTGCCAGCACCTCCCCCGGGACAGGGAAGGAAGAGACCCAGTACTTC

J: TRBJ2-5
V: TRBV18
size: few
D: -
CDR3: CASSPKHQETQYF
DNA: TGTGCCAGCTCACCAAAGCATCAAGAGACCCAGTACTTC

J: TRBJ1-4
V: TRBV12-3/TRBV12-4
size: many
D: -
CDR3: CASSFWTGARVNEKLFF
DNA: TGTGCCAGCAGTTTTTGGACGGGGGCGCGAGTTAATGAAAAACTGTTTTTT

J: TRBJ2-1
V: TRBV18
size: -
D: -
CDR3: CASSPGKGYNEQFF
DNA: TGTGCCAGCTCACCGGGGAAGGGTTACAATGAGCAGTTCTTC

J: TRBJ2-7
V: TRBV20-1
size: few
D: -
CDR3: CSATVGGVGQYF
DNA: TGCAGTGCTACAGTAGGTGGGGTCGGGCAGTACTTC

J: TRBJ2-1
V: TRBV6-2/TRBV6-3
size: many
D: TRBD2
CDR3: CASSRLAGAYNEQFF
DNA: TGTGCCAGCAGTAGACTAGCGGGGGCTTACAATGAGCAGTTCTTC

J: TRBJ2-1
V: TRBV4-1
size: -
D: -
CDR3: CASSQDGKDSSYNEQFF
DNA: TGCGCCAGCAGCCAAGATGGGAAGGACAGCTCCTACAATGAGCAGTTCTTC

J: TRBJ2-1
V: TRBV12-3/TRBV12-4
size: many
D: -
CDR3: CASSFGYNEQFF
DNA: TGTGCCAGCAGTTTTGGCTACAATGAGCAGTTCTTC

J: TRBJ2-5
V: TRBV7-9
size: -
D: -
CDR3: CASSRDKVETQYF
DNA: TGTGCCAGCAGCAGGGACAAAGTAGAGACCCAGTACTTC

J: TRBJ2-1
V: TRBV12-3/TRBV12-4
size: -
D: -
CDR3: CASSSSGTSGRDEQFW
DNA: TGTGCCAGCAGTTCCTCCGGGACATCGGGGAGGGATGAGCAGTTCTGG

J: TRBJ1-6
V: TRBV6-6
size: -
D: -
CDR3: CASGTNYNSPLHF
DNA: TGTGCCAGCGGCACTAACTATAATTCACCCCTCCACTTT

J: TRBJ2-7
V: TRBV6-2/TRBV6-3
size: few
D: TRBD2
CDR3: CASSYVLAGGYEQYF
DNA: TGTGCCAGCAGTTACGTCCTAGCGGGAGGCTACGAGCAGTACTTC

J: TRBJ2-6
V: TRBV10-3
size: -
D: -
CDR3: CATMTLGQGISGANVLTF
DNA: TGTGCCACCATGACCCTGGGGCAGGGGATATCTGGGGCCAACGTCCTGACTTTC

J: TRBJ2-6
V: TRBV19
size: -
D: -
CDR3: CASSTGTWNPGANVLTF
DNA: TGTGCCAGTAGTACCGGGACGTGGAACCCTGGGGCCAACGTCCTGACTTTC

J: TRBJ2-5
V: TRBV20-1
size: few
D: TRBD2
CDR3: CSARDSRLATKTQYF
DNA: TGCAGTGCTAGAGATTCGCGACTAGCGACAAAGACCCAGTACTTC

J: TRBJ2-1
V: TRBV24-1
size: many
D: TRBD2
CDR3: CATSDVEAGSSYNEQFF
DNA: TGTGCCACCAGTGATGTAGAAGCGGGGAGCTCCTACAATGAGCAGTTCTTC

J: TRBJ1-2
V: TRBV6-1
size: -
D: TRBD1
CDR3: CASSTGGINYGYTF
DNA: TGTGCCAGCAGTACAGGGGGCATTAACTATGGCTACACCTTC

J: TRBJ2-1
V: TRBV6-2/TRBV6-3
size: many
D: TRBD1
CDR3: CASRQPGQGVDNEQFF
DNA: TGTGCCAGCAGGCAACCGGGACAGGGGGTTGACAATGAGCAGTTCTTC

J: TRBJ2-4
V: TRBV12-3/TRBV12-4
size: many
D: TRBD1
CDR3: CASSLSQGEAKNIQYF
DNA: TGTGCCAGCAGTTTGTCCCAGGGGGAAGCCAAAAACATTCAGTACTTC

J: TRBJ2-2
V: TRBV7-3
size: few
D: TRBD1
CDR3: CASSEGTGTGELFF
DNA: TGTGCCAGCAGCGAAGGGACAGGGACCGGGGAGCTGTTTTTT

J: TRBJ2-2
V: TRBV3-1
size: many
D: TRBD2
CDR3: CASSLRLAGDTGELFF
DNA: TGTGCCAGCAGCCTAAGACTAGCGGGGGACACCGGGGAGCTGTTTTTT

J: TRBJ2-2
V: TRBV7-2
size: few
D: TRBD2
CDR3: CASNFPGLAGASGELFF
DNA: TGTGCCAGCAACTTCCCGGGACTAGCGGGAGCGTCCGGGGAGCTGTTTTTT

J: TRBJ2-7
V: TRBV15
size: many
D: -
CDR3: CATSRVGWSGEQYF
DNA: TGTGCCACCAGCAGAGTGGGGTGGTCTGGCGAGCAGTACTTC

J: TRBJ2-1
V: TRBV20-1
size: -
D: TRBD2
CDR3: CSASGGASGSSTYNEQFF
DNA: TGCAGTGCTAGTGGGGGGGCTAGCGGGAGCAGCACCTACAATGAGCAGTTCTTC

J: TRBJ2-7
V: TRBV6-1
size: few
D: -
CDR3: CASSTFPAYEQYF
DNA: TGTGCCAGCAGTACCTTTCCCGCCTACGAGCAGTACTTC

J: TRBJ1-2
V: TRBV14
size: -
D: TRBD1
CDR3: CASSSGTGGAYGYTF
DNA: TGTGCCAGCAGCTCCGGGACAGGGGGCGCGTATGGCTACACCTTC

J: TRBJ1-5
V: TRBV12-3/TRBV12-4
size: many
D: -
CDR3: CASSLIASGRQPQHF
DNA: TGTGCCAGCAGTTTAATAGCGTCAGGGAGACAGCCCCAGCATTTT

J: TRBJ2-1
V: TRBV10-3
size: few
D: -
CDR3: CAVSLRAGGGSYNEQFF
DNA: TGTGCCGTATCCTTAAGGGCAGGTGGGGGTTCCTACAATGAGCAGTTCTTC

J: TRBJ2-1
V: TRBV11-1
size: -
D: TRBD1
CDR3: CASSLLQGAGNEQFF
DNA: TGTGCCAGCAGCTTATTACAGGGGGCGGGCAATGAGCAGTTCTTC

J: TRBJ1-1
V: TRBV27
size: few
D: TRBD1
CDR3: CASSPTRDRGAFF
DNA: TGTGCCAGCAGTCCCACCCGGGACAGGGGAGCTTTCTTT

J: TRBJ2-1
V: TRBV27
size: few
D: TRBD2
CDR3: CASSPVGTSGGNEQFF
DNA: TGTGCCAGCAGCCCCGTTGGGACTAGCGGGGGCAATGAGCAGTTCTTC

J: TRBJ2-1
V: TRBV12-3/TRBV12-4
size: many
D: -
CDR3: CASSPNIVEGQFF
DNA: TGTGCCAGCAGTCCTAACATAGTGGAGGGCCAGTTCTTC

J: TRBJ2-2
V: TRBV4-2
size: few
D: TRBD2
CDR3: CASSQDRTSGYTGELFF
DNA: TGTGCCAGCAGCCAAGATCGAACTAGCGGGTACACCGGGGAGCTGTTTTTT

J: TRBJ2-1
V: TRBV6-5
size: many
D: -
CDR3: CASSSLNGEQFF
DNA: TGTGCCAGCAGTTCCTTAAACGGCGAGCAGTTCTTC

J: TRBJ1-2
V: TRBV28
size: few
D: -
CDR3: CASSPSSPNRYGYTF
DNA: TGTGCCAGCAGTCCATCGTCACCAAATCGCTATGGCTACACCTTC

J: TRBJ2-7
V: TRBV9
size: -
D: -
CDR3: CASSVGRDPTYEQYF
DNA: TGTGCCAGCAGCGTAGGGAGGGATCCAACCTACGAGCAGTACTTC

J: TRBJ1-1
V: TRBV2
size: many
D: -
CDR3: CASSARGGTEAFF
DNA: TGTGCCAGCAGCGCGAGGGGGGGTACTGAAGCTTTCTTT

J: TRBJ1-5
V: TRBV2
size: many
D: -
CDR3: CASSERAPSQPQHF
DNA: TGTGCCAGCAGTGAAAGGGCCCCCAGTCAGCCCCAGCATTTT

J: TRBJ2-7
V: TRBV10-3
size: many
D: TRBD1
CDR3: CAISMGQSYEQYF
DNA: TGTGCCATCAGCATGGGACAGTCCTACGAGCAGTACTTC

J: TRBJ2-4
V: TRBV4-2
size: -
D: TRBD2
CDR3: CASSQMVAGAKNIQYF
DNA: TGTGCCAGCAGCCAGATGGTAGCGGGGGCCAAAAACATTCAGTACTTC

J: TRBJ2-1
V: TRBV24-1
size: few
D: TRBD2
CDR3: CATSETGLAGEGTYNEQFF
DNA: TGTGCCACCAGTGAGACGGGACTAGCGGGGGAAGGGACCTACAATGAGCAGTTCTTC

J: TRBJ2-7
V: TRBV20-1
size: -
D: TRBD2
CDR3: CSARSSGGLAVPYEQYF
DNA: TGCAGTGCTAGATCATCGGGCGGACTAGCAGTCCCCTACGAGCAGTACTTC

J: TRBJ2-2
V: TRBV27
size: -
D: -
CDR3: CASTAPDGELFF
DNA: TGTGCCAGCACGGCCCCCGACGGGGAGCTGTTTTTT